Below are 12 T cell receptor beta chains sequenced from a single sample in a study of blood T cell repertoires in COVID-19. Assay used: immunoSEQ multiplex PCR; TCRdb lists only in-frame clones, some missing. In the table there are a few hundred thousand clones, roughly 87% of which are singletons. Sequencing was carried out using PBMCs or T cells enriched from blood (not recorded which). The origin of the receptors is a woman in her twenties or thirties who had recovered from COVID-19.

V usage is TRBV27 and J usage is TRBJ2-7; TRBD1 is a possible D gene (5 bases). The CDR3 is made up of 13 amino acids. In germline, CDR1 is MNHEY, CDR2 SMNVEV (reference sequence). Trimming removed 4 bases at V and 0 bases at J, with 7 bases between. The CDR3 loop reads CASSWGSSYEQYF. The CDR3, as DNA: TGTGCCAGCAGTTGGGGCAGCTCCTACGAGCAGTACTTC.

V is TRBV15 and J is TRBJ1-3, with D tentatively TRBD1 (5 bases). CDR3 length: 15 amino acids. Trimming left V 5 bases short and J 0 bases short, with 11 bases between. Germline V gene lookup returns CDR1 LNHNV and CDR2 YYDKDF (reference sequence). The DNA for the CDR3 is TGTGCCACCAGCGCCGACAGAGACTCTGGAAACACCATATATTTT. Its translation: CATSADRDSGNTIYF.

The gene calls are TRBV7-8 and TRBJ2-1; 14 nucleotides line up with TRBD2. The ends lost 4 bases at V and 9 bases at J; junction bases unmatched: 5. This CDR3 is built from 15 residues. The germline V gene has CDR1 SGHVS and CDR2 FQNEAQ. CDR3 loop: CASSSGLAGDGEQFF. CDR3 DNA sequence: TGTGCCAGCAGCTCGGGACTAGCGGGAGACGGTGAGCAGTTCTTC.

The chain employs TRBV10-3 and TRBJ2-7, with 10 bases fitting TRBD2. Trimming cost V 8 bases and J 2 bases; bases outside gene matches: 0. This CDR3 is 12 amino acids long. CDR1 is ENHRY and CDR2 is SYGVKD in the germline V gene. CDR3 amino acids: CAIGTSAYEQYF. DNA of the CDR3: TGTGCCATCGGGACTAGCGCCTACGAGCAGTACTTC.

With regard to this clone: The junction and the germline gene differ at one end; a read error may be behind it. The genes are TRBV7-7 and TRBJ1-4; 9 bases line up with TRBD1. Germline-derived CDR1 and CDR2 are SSHAT and FNYEAQ (reference sequence). CDR3 size: 22 residues. The CDR3 spells CASSSSGQGFVSPPRKGEKLFF. The CDR3 DNA sequence: TGTGCTAGCAGCTCGTCAGGACAGGGGTTTGTAAGTCCTCCCAGGAAGGGCGAAAAACTGTTTTTT. Full variable domain (missing parts from reference TRBV7-7 and TRBJ1-4): GAGVSQSPRYKVTKRGQDVTLRCDPISSHATLYWYQQALGQGPEFLTYFNYEAQPDKSGLPSDRFSAERPEGSISTLTIQRTEQRDSAMYRCASSSSGQGFVSPPRKGEKLFFGSGTQLSVL.

A few counts support this clone. V usage is TRBV7-8 and J usage is TRBJ1-3; D remains ambiguous. Germline V CDR1 and CDR2: SGHVS, FQNEAQ. V was shortened by 6 bases and J by 0 bases, with 15 bases between the two germline ends. The CDR3 runs to 16 residues. The CDR3 bases are TGTGCCAGCAGTCAAGCCCAACAGACCTCTGGAAACACCATATATTTT. Protein product: CASSQAQQTSGNTIYF. Using reference TRBV7-8 and TRBJ1-3 for the parts outside the CDR3, the full variable domain is GAGVSQSPRYKVAKRGQDVALRCDPISGHVSLFWYQQALGQGPEFLTYFQNEAQLDKSGLPSDRFFAERPEGSVSTLKIQRTQQEDSAVYLCASSQAQQTSGNTIYFGEGSWLTVV.

This chain links TRBV19 with TRBJ2-1, with 8 positions matching TRBD1. In germline, CDR1 is LNHDA, CDR2 SQIVND (reference sequence). The CDR3 is 14 residues long. Trimming cost V 7 bases and J 7 bases; bases outside gene matches: 9. DNA for the CDR3: TGTGCCAGTACCCGAGGACAGGGCGGGAATGAGCAGTTCTTC. It yields the protein CASTRGQGGNEQFF.

This rearrangement joins TRBV7-9 to TRBJ2-7; TRBD2 agrees at 8 bases. After removal of 4 bases from V and 6 bases from J, the junction contained 11 bases not matched to a gene. Germline CDR1 reads SEHNR; CDR2 reads FQNEAQ (reference sequence). This CDR3 has 15 residues. For the CDR3, the DNA is TGTGCCAGCAGCTGGGACGGGGGGGTCGTCTCCGAGCAGTACTTC. It is translated as CASSWDGGVVSEQYF. Filled out from reference TRBV7-9 and TRBJ2-7, the complete variable domain reads DTGVSQNPRHKITKRGQNVTFRCDPISEHNRLYWYRQTLGQGPEFLTYFQNEAQLEKSRLLSDRFSAERPKGSFSTLEIQRTEQGDSAMYLCASSWDGGVVSEQYFGPGTRLTVT.

The V and J genes are TRBV5-4 and TRBJ1-3; a possible D gene is TRBD1 (6 bases). The CDR3 totals 15 residues. Germline V gene lookup returns CDR1 SGHNT and CDR2 YYREEE (reference sequence). V lost 1 base, J lost 1 base, and 9 bases lay in between. CDR3: CASSLTGNSGNTIYF. The CDR3 nucleotides are TGTGCCAGCAGCTTGACAGGGAATTCTGGAAACACCATATATTTT.

The J gene is TRBJ2-1, the V gene TRBV3-1 (or the pseudogene TRBV3-2); D is unclear. CDR1 and CDR2 (germline): LGHDT, YNNKEL (reference sequence). The germline V and J ends were trimmed by 1 base and 0 bases, with 7 bases remaining between them. This CDR3 comprises 15 residues. CDR3: CASSQVTSSYNEQFF. The CDR3 coding sequence is TGTGCCAGCAGCCAAGTAACCAGCTCCTACAATGAGCAGTTCTTC.

The chain uses TRBV12-5 and TRBJ1-6, with 8 bases lining up with TRBD1. J was trimmed by 7 bases and V by 0 bases; bases with no gene match: 5. The CDR3 extends over 16 amino acids. Germline values: CDR1 LGHNT, CDR2 FRNRAP. The DNA of the CDR3 is TGTGCTAGTGGTTTGGTACACGACAGGGGAAATTCACCCCTCCACTTT. Translating gives CASGLVHDRGNSPLHF.

The V call is TRBV9, the J call TRBJ2-7; 7 bases match TRBD2. J gave up 0 bases and V 4 bases, and 10 bases lay outside the gene matches. Germline V lookup: CDR1 SGDLS, CDR2 YYNGEE. The CDR3 is 16 amino acids. CDR3 coding DNA: TGTGCCAGCAGCTCAACGTCGGGGGGACCCTCCTACGAGCAGTACTTC. It yields the protein CASSSTSGGPSYEQYF.